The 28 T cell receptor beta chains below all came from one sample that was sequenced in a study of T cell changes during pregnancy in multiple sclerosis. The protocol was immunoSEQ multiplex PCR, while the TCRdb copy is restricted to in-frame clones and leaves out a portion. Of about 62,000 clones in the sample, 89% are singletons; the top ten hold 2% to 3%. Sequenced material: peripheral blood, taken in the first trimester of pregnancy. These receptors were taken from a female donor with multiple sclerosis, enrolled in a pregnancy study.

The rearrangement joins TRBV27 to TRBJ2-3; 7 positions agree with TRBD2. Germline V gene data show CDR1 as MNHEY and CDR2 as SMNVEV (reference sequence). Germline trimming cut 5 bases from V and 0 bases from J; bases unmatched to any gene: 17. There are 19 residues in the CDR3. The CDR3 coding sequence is TGTGCCAGCAGTCCCCGCGGCCCGCGGGGGAGCGCTAGCACAGATACGCAGTATTTT. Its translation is CASSPRGPRGSASTDTQYF.

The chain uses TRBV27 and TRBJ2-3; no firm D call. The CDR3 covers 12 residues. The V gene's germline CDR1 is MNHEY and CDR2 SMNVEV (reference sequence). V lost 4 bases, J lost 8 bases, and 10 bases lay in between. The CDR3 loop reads CASSSSYSTQYF. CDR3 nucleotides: TGTGCCAGCAGTTCGTCCTATAGTACGCAGTATTTT.

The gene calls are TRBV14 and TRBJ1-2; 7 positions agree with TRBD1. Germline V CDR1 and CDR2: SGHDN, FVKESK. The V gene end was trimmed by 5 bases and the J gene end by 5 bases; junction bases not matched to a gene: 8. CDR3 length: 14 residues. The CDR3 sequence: CASSSRTGEYGYTF. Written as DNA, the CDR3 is TGTGCCAGCAGCTCCCGGACAGGAGAATATGGCTACACCTTC.

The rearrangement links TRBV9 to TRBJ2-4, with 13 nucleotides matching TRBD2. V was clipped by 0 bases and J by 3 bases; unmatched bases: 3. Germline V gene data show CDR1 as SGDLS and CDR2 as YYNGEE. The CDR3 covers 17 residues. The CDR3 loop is CASSVEGTSGIKNIQYF. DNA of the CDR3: TGTGCCAGCAGCGTAGAGGGGACTAGCGGGATCAAAAACATTCAGTACTTC.

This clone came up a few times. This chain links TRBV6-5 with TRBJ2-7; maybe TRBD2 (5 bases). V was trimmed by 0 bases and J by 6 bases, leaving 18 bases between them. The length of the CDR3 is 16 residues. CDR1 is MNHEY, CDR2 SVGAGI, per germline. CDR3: CASSYSPPGKTGEQYF. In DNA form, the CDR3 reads TGTGCCAGCAGTTACTCTCCCCCCGGGAAAACTGGCGAGCAGTACTTC.

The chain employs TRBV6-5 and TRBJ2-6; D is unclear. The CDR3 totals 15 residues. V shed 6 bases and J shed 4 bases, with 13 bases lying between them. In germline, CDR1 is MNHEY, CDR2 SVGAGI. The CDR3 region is CASSMGLVGANVLTF. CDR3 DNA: TGTGCCAGCAGCATGGGCCTCGTAGGGGCCAACGTCCTGACTTTC.

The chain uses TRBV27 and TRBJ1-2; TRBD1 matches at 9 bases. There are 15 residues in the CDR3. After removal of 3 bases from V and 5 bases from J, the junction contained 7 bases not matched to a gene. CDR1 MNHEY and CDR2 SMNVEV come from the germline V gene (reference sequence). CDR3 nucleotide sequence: TGTGCCAGCAGTTTGGATGTAGACAGGGGGTATGGCTACACCTTC. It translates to CASSLDVDRGYGYTF.

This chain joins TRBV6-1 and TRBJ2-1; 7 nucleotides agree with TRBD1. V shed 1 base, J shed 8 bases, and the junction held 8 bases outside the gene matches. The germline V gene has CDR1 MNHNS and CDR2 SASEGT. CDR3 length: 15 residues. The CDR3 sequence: CASSEEGATRDEQFF. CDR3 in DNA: TGTGCCAGCAGTGAAGAGGGGGCCACGCGGGATGAGCAGTTCTTC.

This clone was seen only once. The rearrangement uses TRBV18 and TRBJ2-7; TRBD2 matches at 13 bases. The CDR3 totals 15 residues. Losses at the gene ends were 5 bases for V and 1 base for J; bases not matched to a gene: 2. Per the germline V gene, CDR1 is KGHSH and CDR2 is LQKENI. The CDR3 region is CASSKGLAGSYEQYF. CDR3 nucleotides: TGTGCCAGCTCAAAGGGACTAGCGGGGTCCTACGAGCAGTACTTC.

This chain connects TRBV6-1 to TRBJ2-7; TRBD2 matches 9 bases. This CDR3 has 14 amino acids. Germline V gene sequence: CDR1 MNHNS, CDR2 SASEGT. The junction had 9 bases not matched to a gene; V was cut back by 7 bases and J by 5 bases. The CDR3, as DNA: TGTGCCAGCAACTTAGGGACTAGCTTCCACGAGCAGTACTTC. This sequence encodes CASNLGTSFHEQYF.

CDR3 nucleotide sequence: TGTGCCAGCAGCTTAAGGGCAGGGGGTCCCTACAATGAGCAGTTCTTC. Residues: CASSLRAGGPYNEQFF. The rearrangement links TRBV7-8 to TRBJ2-1; TRBD1 aligns across 7 bases. Per the germline V gene, CDR1 is SGHVS and CDR2 is FQNEAQ. The CDR3 covers 16 residues. V shed 2 bases, J shed 2 bases, and the junction held 6 bases outside the gene matches. Full variable domain (remainder filled in from reference TRBV7-8 and TRBJ2-1): GAGVSQSPRYKVAKRGQDVALRCDPISGHVSLFWYQQALGQGPEFLTYFQNEAQLDKSGLPSDRFFAERPEGSVSTLKIQRTQQEDSAVYLCASSLRAGGPYNEQFFGPGTRLTVL.

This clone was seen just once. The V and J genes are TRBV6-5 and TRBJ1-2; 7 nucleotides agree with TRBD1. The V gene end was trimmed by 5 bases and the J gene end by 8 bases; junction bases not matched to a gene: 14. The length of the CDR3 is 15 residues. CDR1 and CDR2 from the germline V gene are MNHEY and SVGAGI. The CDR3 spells CASSTHRQGLEGYTF. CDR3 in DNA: TGTGCCAGCAGTACCCATAGACAGGGTCTTGAGGGCTACACCTTC.

The CDR3 DNA sequence: TGTGCCAGCAGCCGAGGAGCTAGCGGGAGCCACTACTTC. Translated, it gives CASSRGASGSHYF. The chain joins TRBV7-8 to TRBJ2-7, with 10 bases identical to TRBD2. Losses at the gene ends were 5 bases for V and 13 bases for J; bases not matched to a gene: 11. From germline, CDR1 is SGHVS and CDR2 FQNEAQ. The CDR3 sequence is 13 residues long.

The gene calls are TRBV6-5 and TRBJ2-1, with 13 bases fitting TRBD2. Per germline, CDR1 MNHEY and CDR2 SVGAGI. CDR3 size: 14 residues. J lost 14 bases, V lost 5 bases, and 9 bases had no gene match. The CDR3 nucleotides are TGTGCCAGCAGTAAACGACTAGCGGGAGGATTGGAGTTCTTC. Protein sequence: CASSKRLAGGLEFF.

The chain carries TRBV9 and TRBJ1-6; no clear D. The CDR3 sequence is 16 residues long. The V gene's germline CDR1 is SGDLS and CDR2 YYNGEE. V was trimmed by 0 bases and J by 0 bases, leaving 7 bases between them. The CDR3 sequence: CASSVGASSYNSPLHF. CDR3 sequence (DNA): TGTGCCAGCAGCGTAGGGGCCAGCTCCTATAATTCACCCCTCCACTTT.

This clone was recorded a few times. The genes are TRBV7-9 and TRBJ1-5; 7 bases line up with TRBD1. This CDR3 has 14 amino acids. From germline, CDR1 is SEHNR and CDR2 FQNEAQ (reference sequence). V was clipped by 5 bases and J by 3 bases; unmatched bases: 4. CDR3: CASSVRGTNQPQHF. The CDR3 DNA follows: TGTGCCAGCAGCGTCAGGGGGACCAATCAGCCCCAGCATTTT.

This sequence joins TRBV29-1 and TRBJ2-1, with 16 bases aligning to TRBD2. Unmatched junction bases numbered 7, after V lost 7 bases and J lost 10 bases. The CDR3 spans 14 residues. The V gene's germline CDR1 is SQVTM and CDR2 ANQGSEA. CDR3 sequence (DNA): TGCAGCGGCGGGACTAGCGGGGGGGTCGAGGAGCAGTTCTTC. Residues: CSGGTSGGVEEQFF.

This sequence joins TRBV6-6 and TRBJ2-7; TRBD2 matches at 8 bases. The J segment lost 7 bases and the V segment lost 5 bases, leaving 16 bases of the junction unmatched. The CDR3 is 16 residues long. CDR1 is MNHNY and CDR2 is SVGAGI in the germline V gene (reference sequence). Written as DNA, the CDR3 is TGTGCCAGCAGTCGAATGGGAACGGGAGGGCCCGGAGAGCAGTACTTC. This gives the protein CASSRMGTGGPGEQYF.

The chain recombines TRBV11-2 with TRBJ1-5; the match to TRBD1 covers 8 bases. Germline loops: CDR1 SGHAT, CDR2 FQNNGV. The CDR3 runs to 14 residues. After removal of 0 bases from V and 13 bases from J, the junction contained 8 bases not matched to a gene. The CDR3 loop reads CASSLDQGARQQHF. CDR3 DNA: TGTGCCAGCAGCTTAGATCAGGGGGCCCGACAGCAGCATTTT.

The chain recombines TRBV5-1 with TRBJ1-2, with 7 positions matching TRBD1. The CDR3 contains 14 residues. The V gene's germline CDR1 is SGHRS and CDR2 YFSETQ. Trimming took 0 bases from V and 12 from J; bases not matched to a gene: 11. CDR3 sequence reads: CASSLGGGASPHTF. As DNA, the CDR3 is TGCGCCAGCAGCTTGGGAGGGGGCGCAAGCCCTCACACCTTC.

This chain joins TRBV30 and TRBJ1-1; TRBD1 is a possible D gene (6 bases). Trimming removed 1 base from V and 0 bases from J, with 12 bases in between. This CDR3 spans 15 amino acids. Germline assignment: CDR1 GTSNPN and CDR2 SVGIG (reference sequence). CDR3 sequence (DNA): TGTGCCTGGAGTGCTTGGGGACAACTGAACACTGAAGCTTTCTTT. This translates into CAWSAWGQLNTEAFF. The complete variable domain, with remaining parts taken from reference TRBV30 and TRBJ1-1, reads SQTIHQWPATLVQPVGSPLSLECTVEGTSNPNLYWYRQAAGRGLQLLFYSVGIGQISSEVPQNLSASRPQDRQFILSSKKLLLSDSGFYLCAWSAWGQLNTEAFFGQGTRLTVV.

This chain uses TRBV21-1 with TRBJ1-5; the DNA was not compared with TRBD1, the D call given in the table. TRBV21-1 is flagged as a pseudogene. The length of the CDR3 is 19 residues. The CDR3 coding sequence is TGTGCCAGCAGCAAAGTATCCGGACATCGGACAGCAATTAATCAGCCCCAGCATTTT. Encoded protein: CASSKVSGHRTAINQPQHF.

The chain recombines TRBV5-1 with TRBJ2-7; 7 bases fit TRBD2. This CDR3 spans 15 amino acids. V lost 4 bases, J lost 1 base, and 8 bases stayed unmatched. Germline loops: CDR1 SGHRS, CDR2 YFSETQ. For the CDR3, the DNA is TGCGCCAGCAGCAGTGGGGAGGGTCTATCCTACGAGCAGTACTTC. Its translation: CASSSGEGLSYEQYF.

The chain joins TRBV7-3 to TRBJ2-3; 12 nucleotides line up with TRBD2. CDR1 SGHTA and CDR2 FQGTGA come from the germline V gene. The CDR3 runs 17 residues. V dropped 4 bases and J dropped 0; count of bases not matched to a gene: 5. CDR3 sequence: CASSSGLAGTSTDTQYF. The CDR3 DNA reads TGTGCCAGCAGCTCCGGACTAGCGGGGACCAGCACAGATACGCAGTATTTT.

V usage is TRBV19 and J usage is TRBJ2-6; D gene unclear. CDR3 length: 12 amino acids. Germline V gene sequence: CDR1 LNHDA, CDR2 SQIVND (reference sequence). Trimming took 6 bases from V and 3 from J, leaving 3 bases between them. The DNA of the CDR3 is TGTGCCAGTAGCGTTGGGGCCAACGTCCTGACTTTC. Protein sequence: CASSVGANVLTF.

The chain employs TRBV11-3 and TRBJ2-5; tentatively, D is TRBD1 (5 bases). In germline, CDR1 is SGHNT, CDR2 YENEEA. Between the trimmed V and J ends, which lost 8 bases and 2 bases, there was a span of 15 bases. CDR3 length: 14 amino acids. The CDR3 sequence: CASAPGHLQETQYF. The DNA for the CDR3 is TGTGCCAGCGCGCCCGGACACCTTCAAGAGACCCAGTACTTC. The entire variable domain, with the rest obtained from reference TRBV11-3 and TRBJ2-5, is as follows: EAGVVQSPRYKIIEKKQPVAFWCNPISGHNTLYWYLQNLGQGPELLIRYENEEAVDDSQLPKDRFSAERLKGVDSTLKIQPAELGDSAVYLCASAPGHLQETQYFGPGTRLLVL.

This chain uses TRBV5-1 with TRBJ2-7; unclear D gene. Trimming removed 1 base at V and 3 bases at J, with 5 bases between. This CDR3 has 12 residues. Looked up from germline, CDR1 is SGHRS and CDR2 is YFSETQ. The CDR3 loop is CASSLRSYEQYF. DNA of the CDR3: TGCGCCAGCAGCTTGCGTAGCTACGAGCAGTACTTC.

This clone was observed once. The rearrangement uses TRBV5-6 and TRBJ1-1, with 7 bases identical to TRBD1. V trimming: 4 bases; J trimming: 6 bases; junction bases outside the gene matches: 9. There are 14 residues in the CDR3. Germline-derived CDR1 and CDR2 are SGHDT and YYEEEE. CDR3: CASSQGTASAEAFF. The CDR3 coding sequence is TGTGCCAGCAGCCAGGGGACAGCGAGCGCTGAAGCTTTCTTT.